Listed below are T cell receptor beta chains from one sample, sequenced in a study of immune evolution from preneoplasia to lung adenocarcinoma. Clones were read by immunoSEQ multiplex PCR, and TCRdb kept only the in-frame ones, dropping some. This table holds nearly 5,000 clones, roughly three quarters found once. Input material: FFPE minimally invasive lung adenocarcinoma tissue. These receptors came from a person aged 65-85 years with lung adenocarcinoma. CDR3s include the opening cysteine and the closing phenylalanine or tryptophan. A D gene is named only where the DNA matches it firmly. Part of the rows lack a size; the others show once, few, many or a class for expanded clones.

v_call	d_call	clone_size	j_call	cdr3_aa	cdr3_nt
TRBV19	.	.	TRBJ1-5	CASSIPQGGGWVQPQHF	TGTGCCAGTAGTATCCCTCAAGGTGGAGGGTGGGTGCAGCCCCAGCATTTT
TRBV5-1	.	.	TRBJ1-1	CASSFSPRALSGNTEAFF	TGCGCCAGCAGCTTTTCCCCTCGGGCCCTATCCGGGAACACTGAAGCTTTCTTT
TRBV30	.	.	TRBJ2-6	CAWSVGGANVLTF	TGTGCCTGGAGTGTGGGGGGGGCCAACGTCCTGACTTTC
TRBV29-1	.	once	TRBJ1-2	CSVGVREGYTF	TGCAGCGTTGGCGTCAGGGAAGGCTACACCTTC
TRBV19	TRBD1	.	TRBJ1-1	CASGVNRGYGNTEAFF	TGTGCCAGTGGCGTAAACAGGGGGTACGGGAACACTGAAGCTTTCTTT
TRBV28	TRBD2	.	TRBJ2-7	CASSPSGVNEQYF	TGTGCCAGCAGCCCCAGCGGGGTAAACGAGCAGTACTTC
TRBV5-4	TRBD2	few	TRBJ2-1	CASRTGGRHEQFF	TGTGCCAGCCGGACGGGGGGGCGTCATGAGCAGTTCTTC
TRBV20-1	.	.	TRBJ2-3	CSVYPRDTQYF	TGCAGTGTTTACCCTCGAGATACGCAGTATTTT
TRBV28	.	.	TRBJ1-2	CASSSRDVYGYTF	TGTGCCAGCAGTTCCCGGGACGTCTATGGCTACACCTTC
TRBV19	.	.	TRBJ2-5	CASSIGDGAGGTQYF	TGTGCCAGTAGTATAGGGGACGGGGCCGGTGGGACCCAGTACTTC
TRBV6-1	.	.	TRBJ2-7	CASSPLTGGHREQYF	TGTGCCAGCAGTCCCCTGACAGGAGGCCACCGCGAGCAGTACTTC
TRBV10-3	.	.	TRBJ2-7	CAITSRDPYEQYF	TGTGCCATCACCTCAAGGGATCCGTACGAGCAGTACTTC
TRBV7-3	.	once	TRBJ1-1	CASSRTPNTEAFF	TGTGCCAGCAGCCGGACACCGAACACTGAAGCTTTCTTT
TRBV19	.	few	TRBJ1-1	CASSIGERRAFF	TGTGCCAGTAGTATAGGAGAAAGAAGGGCTTTCTTT
TRBV27	.	.	TRBJ2-6	CASSPLRSGANVLTF	TGTGCCAGCAGTCCCCTTAGATCTGGGGCCAACGTCCTGACTTTC
TRBV7-9	TRBD1	.	TRBJ1-4	CASSLDRGIEKLFF	TGTGCCAGCAGCTTAGACAGGGGGATTGAAAAACTGTTTTTT
TRBV7-9	.	few	TRBJ1-2	CASSGALNYGYTF	TGTGCCAGCAGCGGAGCTCTAAACTATGGCTACACCTTC
TRBV28	.	.	TRBJ2-7	CASSLFAVDSKYEQYF	TGTGCCAGCAGTTTATTTGCAGTGGACAGCAAGTACGAGCAGTACTTC
TRBV6-5	TRBD1	.	TRBJ1-4	CASSQGGFGEKLFF	TGTGCCAGCAGCCAGGGGGGGTTTGGTGAAAAACTGTTTTTT
TRBV5-1	.	large	TRBJ2-2	CASSLTGDPRTGELFF	TGCGCCAGCAGCTTGACGGGCGACCCGAGGACCGGGGAGCTGTTTTTT
TRBV7-3	.	.	TRBJ2-5	CASSLGPAGWETQYF	TGTGCCAGCAGCTTAGGCCCAGCGGGCTGGGAGACCCAGTACTTC